What follows are 20 T cell receptor beta chains derived from one specimen sequenced in a study of T cells in Graves' hyperthyroidism and ophthalmopathy. TCR beta CDR3 sequences were amplified from RNA transcripts. The primer set for the first-round RT-PCR of the TCR CDR3 was HTBI. TCRdb re-called the multiplex PCR reads through MiXCR, storing one row per CDR3 protein. This sample has about 620,000 distinct CDR3 sequences, with 15% to 20% found just once. Source material: blood. These receptors were taken from a woman aged 30 to 39 with Graves' hyperthyroidism.

The chain recombines TRBV5-8 with TRBJ2-1; either TRBD1 or TRBD2 may fit D (5 bases each). From germline, CDR1 is SGHTS and CDR2 YDEGEE. The ends were cut back, 6 bases at V and 7 bases at J, with 20 bases in the middle. This CDR3 has 15 residues. Written as DNA, the CDR3 is TGTGCCAGCAAATTCCCGGGGACCTACGGGAATGAGCAGTTCTTC. This translates into CASKFPGTYGNEQFF.

Notes on this clonotype: This may come from a read error, since a much larger clone is one base off. This chain joins TRBV13 and TRBJ2-1, with TRBD2 identical over 11 bases. The CDR3 covers 16 residues. Germline V gives CDR1 PRHDT, CDR2 FYEKMQ (reference sequence). V lost 0 bases and J lost 4; bases outside the gene matches: 2. The CDR3 region is CASSLGTSGIYNEQFF. CDR3 DNA sequence: TGTGCCAGCAGCTTAGGGACTAGCGGGATATACAATGAGCAGTTCTTC. The whole variable domain, filled in from reference TRBV13 and TRBJ2-1, reads AAGVIQSPRHLIKEKRETATLKCYPIPRHDTVYWYQQGPGQDPQFLISFYEKMQSDKGSIPDRFSAQQFSDYHSELNMSSLELGDSALYFCASSLGTSGIYNEQFFGPGTRLTVL.

This clonotype was recorded at least ten times. The CDR3: CASSSRSSGSGPSNNEQFF. In nucleotides, the CDR3 is TGTGCCAGCAGTTCCCGATCTAGCGGGAGTGGACCCTCGAACAATGAGCAGTTCTTC. V gene TRBV28 combines with J gene TRBJ2-1; 10 nucleotides line up with TRBD2. The CDR3 loop spans 19 amino acids. The germline V gene encodes CDR1 MDHEN and CDR2 SYDVKM. Trimming at V came to 4 bases and at J to 5 bases, leaving 17 bases not matched to a gene.

This clonotype was seen only a few times. The chain links TRBV7-3 to TRBJ2-1; a weak D match, TRBD1 (5 bases). The germline CDR1 and CDR2 sequences are SGHTA and FQGTGA. This CDR3 comprises 11 residues. Deletions cut 4 bases from V and 9 bases from J, with 7 bases between. For the CDR3, the DNA is TGTGCCAGCAGCTCTGACAGTGAGCAGTTCTTC. It yields the protein CASSSDSEQFF.

This clonotype has just a few counts. The chain recombines TRBV10-3 with TRBJ1-1; D is perhaps TRBD1 (5 bases). The CDR3 consists of 12 residues. V lost 1 base, J lost 11 bases, and 11 bases lay in between. Germline V gives CDR1 ENHRY, CDR2 SYGVKD. CDR3 sequence reads: CAISEYKGEAFF. In DNA form, the CDR3 reads TGTGCCATCAGTGAGTATAAAGGGGAGGCTTTCTTT.

This clonotype was seen repeatedly, ten times or more. The chain uses TRBV2 and TRBJ2-7; TRBD2 agrees at 11 bases. This CDR3 spans 13 amino acids. With 8 bases clipped from V and 3 bases from J, the junction kept 3 bases outside the gene matches. Per germline, CDR1 SNHLY and CDR2 FYNNEI. This chain's CDR3 is CASSTSGIYEQYF. The CDR3 nucleotides are TGTGCCAGCTCGACTAGCGGGATCTACGAGCAGTACTTC.

The V call is TRBV19, the J call TRBJ2-1; 7 positions match TRBD2. CDR3 length: 13 residues. The V gene's germline CDR1 is LNHDA and CDR2 SQIVND (reference sequence). J was trimmed by 6 bases and V by 4 bases; bases with no gene match: 3. Here the CDR3 DNA reads TGTGCCAGTAGTACAAGACTAGCCAATGAGCAGTTCTTC. Translating gives CASSTRLANEQFF. The whole variable domain, filled in from reference TRBV19 and TRBJ2-1, reads DGGITQSPKYLFRKEGQNVTLSCEQNLNHDAMYWYRQDPGQGLRLIYYSQIVNDFQKGDIAEGYSVSREKKESFPLTVTSAQKNPTAFYLCASSTRLANEQFFGPGTRLTVL.

This chain links TRBV20-1 with TRBJ2-1; 9 nucleotides align to TRBD1. CDR3 length: 15 residues. With 0 bases clipped from V and 8 bases from J, the junction kept 8 bases outside the gene matches. The V gene's germline CDR1 is DFQATT and CDR2 SNEGSKA (reference sequence). The CDR3 spells CSARDPGTGFYEQFF. CDR3 bases: TGCAGTGCTAGAGATCCCGGGACAGGGTTCTATGAGCAGTTCTTC.

The chain uses TRBV19 and TRBJ1-2; 7 nucleotides align to TRBD1. With 10 bases clipped from V and 8 bases from J, the junction kept 10 bases outside the gene matches. The CDR3 is 12 residues long. The germline V gene encodes CDR1 LNHDA and CDR2 SQIVND (reference sequence). This chain's CDR3 is CATRQGFEGYTF. The DNA for the CDR3 is TGTGCCACCAGACAGGGTTTCGAGGGCTACACCTTC.

This clonotype was seen many times. The chain couples TRBV3-1 to TRBJ1-4; a possible D gene is TRBD1 (5 bases). CDR1 and CDR2 from the germline V gene are LGHDT and YNNKEL (reference sequence). This CDR3 comprises 14 residues. Trimming shortened V by 4 bases and J by 4 bases, and 10 bases separated the two germline ends. CDR3 sequence (DNA): TGTGCCAGCAGCCGGACAAGCATTAATGAAAAACTGTTTTTT. It codes for CASSRTSINEKLFF. Full variable domain (missing parts from reference TRBV3-1 and TRBJ1-4): DTAVSQTPKYLVTQMGNDKSIKCEQNLGHDTMYWYKQDSKKFLKIMFSYNNKELIINETVPNRFSPKSPDKAHLNLHINSLELGDSAVYFCASSRTSINEKLFFGSGTQLSVL.

This clonotype was seen many times. The gene calls are TRBV3-1 and TRBJ1-2, with D unresolved. V was cut by 0 bases and J by 7 bases, with 9 bases left in between. The CDR3 covers 13 residues. Looked up from germline, CDR1 is LGHDT and CDR2 is YNNKEL (reference sequence). The CDR3 sequence: CASSQDAGVGYTF. CDR3 coding DNA: TGTGCCAGCAGCCAAGATGCCGGGGTTGGCTACACCTTC.

In its sample, this clonotype was seen many times. This chain uses TRBV3-1 with TRBJ2-1, with 11 nucleotides matching TRBD2. The ends lost 7 bases at V and 7 bases at J; junction bases unmatched: 6. The V gene's germline CDR1 is LGHDT and CDR2 YNNKEL (reference sequence). The CDR3 contains 14 residues. The CDR3 is CASKQLAGANEQFF. The DNA for the CDR3 is TGTGCCAGCAAGCAACTAGCGGGAGCGAATGAGCAGTTCTTC.

This clonotype appeared many times. DNA for the CDR3: TGTGCCAGCAGCGGTGAGGGGGCAGGGTATGAGTGGCAGTTCTTC. Amino acids: CASSGEGAGYEWQFF. The rearrangement uses TRBV27 and TRBJ2-1, with 7 bases fitting TRBD1. This CDR3 is built from 15 residues. V dropped 6 bases and J dropped 12; count of bases not matched to a gene: 17. Germline-derived CDR1 and CDR2 are MNHEY and SMNVEV (reference sequence).

The gene calls are TRBV10-3 and TRBJ2-7, with a weak D call TRBD2 (6 bases). There are 13 residues in the CDR3. CDR1 ENHRY and CDR2 SYGVKD come from the germline V gene. Trimming removed 3 bases from V and 7 bases from J, with 13 bases in between. The DNA for the CDR3 is TGTGCCATCAGTGACAGGGCTGGGGGGGAGCAGTACTTC. Protein product: CAISDRAGGEQYF.

This clonotype was seen at least ten times. The rearrangement links TRBV6-2 or TRBV6-3 to TRBJ1-5; no firm D call. V lost 3 bases to trimming and J lost 0 bases, with 9 bases between them. The CDR3 contains 15 residues. CDR1 is MNHEY, CDR2 SVGEGT, per germline. CDR3 residues: CASSYSEGSNQPQHF. For the CDR3, the DNA is TGTGCCAGCAGTTATTCGGAGGGTAGCAATCAGCCCCAGCATTTT.

This clonotype has ten or more counts. The V gene is TRBV28, the J gene TRBJ2-7, with 9 bases identical to TRBD1. CDR3 size: 13 residues. Germline CDR1 MDHEN, CDR2 SYDVKM. The V and J ends lost 10 bases and 0 bases, in that order; junction bases with no gene match: 4. The CDR3 coding sequence is TGTGCCACCGGACAGGGGAGCTCCTACGAGCAGTACTTC. Residues: CATGQGSSYEQYF.

In this sample, this clonotype turned up many times. The chain has TRBV7-3 and TRBJ2-1, with D perhaps matching TRBD1 or TRBD2 (6 bases each). The CDR3 loop spans 16 amino acids. The V gene's germline CDR1 is SGHTA and CDR2 FQGTGA. The germline V and J ends were trimmed by 2 bases and 4 bases, with 15 bases remaining between them. The CDR3 is CASSLGGGADYNEQFF. Written as DNA, the CDR3 is TGTGCCAGCAGCTTAGGGGGCGGGGCCGATTACAATGAGCAGTTCTTC. The complete variable domain, with remaining parts taken from reference TRBV7-3 and TRBJ2-1, reads GAGVSQTPSNKVTEKGKYVELRCDPISGHTALYWYRQSLGQGPEFLIYFQGTGAADDSGLPNDRFFAVRPEGSVSTLKIQRTERGDSAVYLCASSLGGGADYNEQFFGPGTRLTVL.

This clonotype was seen repeatedly, ten times or more. The chain links TRBV20-1 to TRBJ2-5, with D unclear. Trimming pared 6 bases from V and 5 bases from J, leaving 13 bases between. CDR1 and CDR2 (germline): DFQATT, SNEGSKA (reference sequence). CDR3 length: 12 residues. In DNA form, the CDR3 reads TGCAGTGCCGAAGGGCTCAGGGAGACCCAGTACTTC. It yields the protein CSAEGLRETQYF.

This clonotype was found many times. This sequence joins TRBV28 and TRBJ2-7; a possible D gene is TRBD2 (5 bases). This CDR3 is 13 amino acids long. With 2 bases removed from V and 2 bases from J, the gap between germline ends came to 7 bases. Germline values: CDR1 MDHEN, CDR2 SYDVKM. DNA of the CDR3: TGTGCCAGCAGTTTAGAGGGTCCCTACGAGCAGTACTTC. This encodes CASSLEGPYEQYF. The full variable domain, in which reference TRBV28 and TRBJ2-7 provide the parts outside the CDR3, is DVKVTQSSRYLVKRTGEKVFLECVQDMDHENMFWYRQDPGLGLRLIYFSYDVKMKEKGDIPEGYSVSREKKERFSLILESASTNQTSMYLCASSLEGPYEQYFGPGTRLTVT.

The CDR3 coding sequence is TGTGCCAGTAGTGAGGGACAGGGTGTGATCTACGAGCAGTACTTC. This gives the protein CASSEGQGVIYEQYF. J is TRBJ2-7 and V is TRBV19; 9 bases map to TRBD1. There are 15 residues in the CDR3. CDR1 and CDR2 from the germline V gene are LNHDA and SQIVND (reference sequence). V was pared by 5 bases and J by 3 bases, with 8 bases of the junction left unmatched.